One sample yielded the 22 T cell receptor beta chains listed below, sequenced in a study of beta chain features in type 1 diabetes. Of the isolated RNA, all was reverse transcribed, and so the sequenced material was expressed TCRB transcripts. Method: immunoSEQ multiplex PCR; TCRdb's copy keeps in-frame clones and lacks some. The data contain 120,000 to 150,000 clones, roughly 50% of them seen just once; the ten biggest clones take up roughly 0.42%. Sequenced input: Tregs from blood. The receptors were gathered from a man between 18 and 35 years old in good health.

This chain uses TRBV7-3 with TRBJ1-4; 7 bases line up with TRBD1. Losses at the gene ends were 5 bases for V and 5 bases for J; bases not matched to a gene: 5. The CDR3 is made up of 14 amino acids. CDR1 and CDR2 (germline): SGHTA, FQGTGA. CDR3 nucleotide sequence: TGTGCCAGCAGCAGCCGGGACAGAAATGAAAAACTGTTTTTT. Translation: CASSSRDRNEKLFF.

The V and J genes are TRBV5-4 and TRBJ1-2; D not resolved. Germline V lookup: CDR1 SGHNT, CDR2 YYREEE (reference sequence). The CDR3 runs to 16 residues. The V gene lost 4 bases and the J gene lost 10 bases, with 26 bases spanning the gap. The CDR3 region has the DNA TGTGCCAGCAGCCCGGGTCCCAATCCCCTCCAATCCCACTACACCTTC. Translation: CASSPGPNPLQSHYTF.

The chain carries TRBV5-1 and TRBJ2-5, with D maybe TRBD1 (6 bases). Per germline, CDR1 SGHRS and CDR2 YFSETQ. The CDR3 loop spans 16 amino acids. Trimming took off 6 bases at V and 2 bases at J, with 20 bases between the two ends. The CDR3, as DNA: TGCGCCAGCACCTTTCTCACAGGGAGAGGGCAAGAGACCCAGTACTTC. Protein sequence: CASTFLTGRGQETQYF.

The rearrangement uses TRBV19 and TRBJ1-5; no clear D gene. Trimming stripped 1 base from V and 0 bases from J, with 7 bases between. The CDR3 contains 15 residues. Looked up from germline, CDR1 is LNHDA and CDR2 is SQIVND (reference sequence). CDR3 region: CASSIVRSSNQPQHF. Written as DNA, the CDR3 is TGTGCCAGTAGTATAGTACGCAGTAGCAATCAGCCCCAGCATTTT.

This clone was detected only a few times. The gene calls are TRBV18 and TRBJ2-5, with a tentative D call TRBD2 (6 bases). The CDR3 runs to 15 residues. The germline V and J ends were trimmed by 3 bases and 2 bases, with 13 bases remaining between them. In germline, CDR1 is KGHSH, CDR2 LQKENI. The CDR3 DNA reads as TGTGCCAGCTCACCTACGGGGGTCCAGCAAGAGACCCAGTACTTC. Encoded protein: CASSPTGVQQETQYF.

This clone has a handful of counts. CDR3 residues: CASSSAGTASYEQYF. DNA of the CDR3: TGTGCCAGCAGCTCGGCTGGGACAGCCTCCTACGAGCAGTACTTC. The rearrangement uses TRBV7-2 and TRBJ2-7; 7 bases are a match to TRBD1. The length of the CDR3 is 15 residues. V trimming: 4 bases; J trimming: 0 bases; junction bases outside the gene matches: 6. Per the germline V gene, CDR1 is SGHTA and CDR2 is FQGNSA.

For this clone: Other DNA sequences from this sample encode an identical CDR3 as well. The genes are TRBV6-5 and TRBJ1-5, with D possibly being TRBD1 (6 bases). Trimming pared 6 bases from V and 1 base from J, leaving 7 bases between. The CDR3 has 13 residues. Germline-derived CDR1 and CDR2 are MNHEY and SVGAGI. The CDR3 region is CASSRGSNQPQHF. For the CDR3, the DNA is TGTGCCAGCAGCAGGGGCAGCAATCAGCCCCAGCATTTT.

V is TRBV5-1 and J is TRBJ2-6; D might be TRBD1 (7 bases). This CDR3 spans 15 amino acids. In germline, CDR1 is SGHRS, CDR2 YFSETQ. V lost 3 bases to trimming and J lost 11 bases, with 18 bases between them. This chain's CDR3 is CASSYRDSGLDVLTF. CDR3 in DNA: TGCGCCAGCAGCTACCGGGACAGCGGGCTTGACGTCCTGACTTTC.

This clone was counted between two and nine times. The CDR3 nucleotides are TGCGCCAGCAGCCAAGATTACGCGACACCGGGACTAGCTTATTCAGATACGCAGTATTTT. The encoded protein is CASSQDYATPGLAYSDTQYF. The rearrangement links TRBV4-3 to TRBJ2-3; 9 bases line up with TRBD2. The CDR3 has 20 amino acids. The trim removed 0 bases at V and 4 bases at J, leaving 17 bases unmatched. The germline V gene has CDR1 LGHNA and CDR2 YSLEER.

Only a few counts were recorded for this clone. The sample holds other DNA sequences that translate to the same CDR3. V is TRBV7-2 and J is TRBJ2-3; D is possibly TRBD2 (5 bases). There are 15 residues in the CDR3. Trimming took off 0 bases at V and 1 base at J, with 8 bases between the two ends. Germline V gene sequence: CDR1 SGHTA, CDR2 FQGNSA. The CDR3 DNA sequence: TGTGCCAGCAGCTTAGCGAGCGGCGGCACAGATACGCAGTATTTT. It specifies CASSLASGGTDTQYF. The variable domain in full, with the rest retrieved from reference TRBV7-2 and TRBJ2-3, is GAGVSQSPSNKVTEKGKDVELRCDPISGHTALYWYRQSLGQGLEFLIYFQGNSAPDKSGLPSDRFSAERTGGSVSTLTIQRTQQEDSAVYLCASSLASGGTDTQYFGPGTRLTVL.

The V call is TRBV5-4, the J call TRBJ2-7, with TRBD2 matching over 8 bases. The V and J ends lost 0 bases and 5 bases, in that order; junction bases with no gene match: 7. CDR1 is SGHNT and CDR2 is YYREEE in the germline V gene (reference sequence). CDR3 length equals 15 residues. CDR3 region: CASSLVHGRANEQYF. CDR3 nucleotide sequence: TGTGCCAGCAGCTTGGTCCACGGGAGGGCCAACGAGCAGTACTTC.

The chain links TRBV4-2 to TRBJ2-5, with 7 bases identical to TRBD1. The germline V gene has CDR1 LGHNA and CDR2 YNFKEQ. CDR3 length: 15 amino acids. The ends lost 4 bases at V and 1 base at J; junction bases unmatched: 6. The CDR3 DNA reads as TGTGCCAGCAGCCTAAGGGGGCTGGCCCAAGAGACCCAGTACTTC. Translation: CASSLRGLAQETQYF.

This clone was found a few times. CDR3 sequence reads: CASSFLGQDVKPQHF. The CDR3 coding sequence is TGTGCCAGCAGTTTTCTCGGACAGGACGTAAAGCCCCAGCATTTT. This sequence joins TRBV28 and TRBJ1-5; TRBD1 agrees at 7 bases. The CDR3 has 15 residues. With 3 bases clipped from V and 8 bases from J, the junction kept 10 bases outside the gene matches. Germline V gene data show CDR1 as MDHEN and CDR2 as SYDVKM. Drawing the rest from reference TRBV28 and TRBJ1-5, the complete variable domain is DVKVTQSSRYLVKRTGEKVFLECVQDMDHENMFWYRQDPGLGLRLIYFSYDVKMKEKGDIPEGYSVSREKKERFSLILESASTNQTSMYLCASSFLGQDVKPQHFGDGTRLSIL.

There are a few counts of this clone. This chain links TRBV25-1 with TRBJ2-1, with 7 bases aligning to TRBD2. Germline CDR1 and CDR2: MGHDK and SYGVNS. There are 13 residues in the CDR3. Trimming removed 6 bases from V and 5 bases from J; junction bases left unmatched: 4. The CDR3 region is CASRRSGDNEQFF. CDR3 nucleotides: TGTGCCAGCAGGCGGAGCGGGGACAATGAGCAGTTCTTC.

The CDR3 reads CASSLHLTGRGYTF. CDR3 in DNA: TGTGCCAGCAGTCTACACCTGACAGGCCGTGGCTACACCTTC. The J gene is TRBJ1-2, the V gene TRBV6-1; the D gene is possibly TRBD1 (6 bases). The ends were cut back, 5 bases at V and 7 bases at J, with 17 bases in the middle. The CDR3 runs to 14 residues. Germline CDR1 MNHNS, CDR2 SASEGT.

The genes are TRBV6-5 and TRBJ2-7, with 9 bases that match TRBD1. From germline, CDR1 is MNHEY and CDR2 SVGAGI. V shed 5 bases, J shed 2 bases, and the junction held 4 bases outside the gene matches. This CDR3 has 14 amino acids. For the CDR3, the DNA is TGTGCCAGCAGTCCGGACAGGGGACCCTACGAGCAGTACTTC. This codes for CASSPDRGPYEQYF.

This clone appeared a few times. This rearrangement joins TRBV6-1 to TRBJ1-1; 8 positions match TRBD1. This CDR3 region has 14 residues. Germline V CDR1 and CDR2: MNHNS, SASEGT. The V gene end was trimmed by 4 bases and the J gene end by 5 bases; junction bases not matched to a gene: 6. The CDR3 protein is CASSARDRRTEAFF. In DNA, the CDR3 is TGTGCCAGCAGTGCCCGGGACAGGAGGACTGAAGCTTTCTTT.

The rearrangement uses TRBV19 and TRBJ1-5, with D perhaps TRBD1 (5 bases). The V end was cut by 3 bases, the J end by 7 bases, with 19 bases between. CDR1 is LNHDA, CDR2 SQIVND, per germline (reference sequence). This CDR3 spans 16 amino acids. CDR3 sequence (DNA): TGTGCCAGTAGTATGTTTCAGGGCAGTTCCTCCCAGCCCCAGCATTTT. Encoded protein: CASSMFQGSSSQPQHF. Variable domain in full (rest from reference TRBV19 and TRBJ1-5): DGGITQSPKYLFRKEGQNVTLSCEQNLNHDAMYWYRQDPGQGLRLIYYSQIVNDFQKGDIAEGYSVSREKKESFPLTVTSAQKNPTAFYLCASSMFQGSSSQPQHFGDGTRLSIL.

This clone came up a few times. The chain has TRBV28 and TRBJ2-3; 9 bases align to TRBD2. V shed 4 bases, J shed 0 bases, and the junction held 2 bases outside the gene matches. CDR3 length equals 15 residues. Germline V gene data show CDR1 as MDHEN and CDR2 as SYDVKM. CDR3 nucleotide sequence: TGTGCCAGCAGTTCTACTAGCGGGAGCACAGATACGCAGTATTTT. It is translated as CASSSTSGSTDTQYF. Combining the CDR3 with reference TRBV28 and TRBJ2-3 gives the whole variable domain DVKVTQSSRYLVKRTGEKVFLECVQDMDHENMFWYRQDPGLGLRLIYFSYDVKMKEKGDIPEGYSVSREKKERFSLILESASTNQTSMYLCASSSTSGSTDTQYFGPGTRLTVL.

This clone was counted a few times. This chain links TRBV5-4 with TRBJ2-1, with unresolved D. CDR3 length: 11 amino acids. Germline loops: CDR1 SGHNT, CDR2 YYREEE (reference sequence). Deletions cut 7 bases from V and 8 bases from J, with 10 bases between. The CDR3 DNA reads as TGTGCCAGCTCCCTTATCCATGAGCAGTTCTTC. As protein: CASSLIHEQFF.

The chain uses TRBV7-2 and TRBJ2-7; TRBD1 matches at 7 bases. The CDR3 loop spans 11 amino acids. The trim removed 5 bases at V and 5 bases at J, leaving 0 bases unmatched. Per germline, CDR1 SGHTA and CDR2 FQGNSA. CDR3 bases: TGTGCCAGCAGCGGACAGGACGAGCAGTACTTC. Translated, it gives CASSGQDEQYF.

This chain links TRBV4-3 with TRBJ1-1; 8 positions agree with TRBD1. The CDR3 totals 15 residues. Germline V gives CDR1 LGHNA, CDR2 YSLEER. Trimming took 4 bases from V and 3 from J; bases not matched to a gene: 7. CDR3 sequence (DNA): TGCGCCAGCAGCCTCGGCCAGGGGGCATACACTGAAGCTTTCTTT. Amino acid sequence: CASSLGQGAYTEAFF.